This entry lists 11 T cell receptor beta chains sequenced from one sample in a study of blood T cell repertoires in COVID-19. TCRdb's table, derived via immunoSEQ multiplex PCR, lists solely in-frame clones and lacks some. This table has about 95,000 clones, 89% appearing once. Sequenced: peripheral blood. The receptors stem from a man in his 60s with COVID-19, enrolled during active disease.

This clone is a singleton in its sample. The genes are TRBV7-8 and TRBJ2-3; 9 nucleotides agree with TRBD2. Germline V gene data show CDR1 as SGHVS and CDR2 as FQNEAQ. CDR3 length: 17 amino acids. V shed 1 base, J shed 4 bases, and the junction held 9 bases outside the gene matches. The CDR3 spells CASSLVIAGGPSDTQYF. The CDR3 DNA reads TGTGCCAGCAGCTTAGTAATTGCGGGAGGGCCGTCAGATACGCAGTATTTT.

The genes are TRBV5-1 and TRBJ2-1, with 8 positions matching TRBD1. Germline V gene lookup returns CDR1 SGHRS and CDR2 YFSETQ. The CDR3 runs to 15 residues. Losses at the gene ends were 1 base for V and 8 bases for J; bases not matched to a gene: 8. DNA for the CDR3: TGCGCCAGCAGCTTGAGAGGACAGGGAAGGGATGAGCAGTTCTTC. Amino acids: CASSLRGQGRDEQFF.

The chain couples TRBV11-2 to TRBJ2-1, with 12 bases aligning to TRBD2. The V gene end was trimmed by 4 bases and the J gene end by 5 bases; junction bases not matched to a gene: 6. The CDR3 length is 16 residues. The germline V gene has CDR1 SGHAT and CDR2 FQNNGV. CDR3 protein: CASSWTSGKVNNEQFF. The CDR3 DNA reads TGTGCCAGCAGCTGGACTAGCGGGAAGGTTAACAATGAGCAGTTCTTC.

The chain links TRBV24-1 to TRBJ1-2, with D possibly matching TRBD1 (6 bases). This CDR3 comprises 13 residues. CDR1 and CDR2 from the germline V gene are KGHDR and SFDVKD. V was pared by 5 bases and J by 8 bases, with 14 bases between. The CDR3 reads CATSARGGLGYTF. Written as DNA, the CDR3 is TGTGCCACCAGTGCTAGGGGGGGGCTGGGCTACACCTTC.

J is TRBJ1-2 and V is TRBV29-1; possibly TRBD1 for D (6 bases). Between the trimmed V and J ends, which lost 6 bases and 5 bases, there was a span of 19 bases. CDR3 size: 14 residues. CDR1 and CDR2 (germline): SQVTM, ANQGSEA. CDR3 DNA sequence: TGCAGCGTAGCGGGGGCGCTGGATTCTTATGGCTACACCTTC. The encoded protein is CSVAGALDSYGYTF.

This sequence joins TRBV5-1 and TRBJ2-5; 11 nucleotides line up with TRBD2. The CDR3 runs 15 residues. With 3 bases clipped from V and 5 bases from J, the junction kept 6 bases outside the gene matches. Germline V gene lookup returns CDR1 SGHRS and CDR2 YFSETQ. CDR3 nucleotides: TGCGCCAGCAGCTACATAGCGGGAGGGGAGGAGACCCAGTACTTC. Its translation: CASSYIAGGEETQYF.

The chain carries TRBV4-3 and TRBJ1-4; 9 bases align to TRBD1. Trimming at V came to 1 base and at J to 7 bases, leaving 7 bases not matched to a gene. This CDR3 comprises 16 residues. The V gene's germline CDR1 is LGHNA and CDR2 YSLEER. The CDR3 loop reads CASSQGEQGAGEKLFF. CDR3 sequence (DNA): TGCGCCAGCAGCCAAGGAGAACAGGGGGCGGGTGAAAAACTGTTTTTT.

The chain recombines TRBV12-5 with TRBJ2-7; 8 bases are a match to TRBD1. V shed 5 bases and J 3 bases; nucleotides not matched to a gene: 6. The CDR3 runs 14 residues. The germline V gene encodes CDR1 LGHNT and CDR2 FRNRAP. CDR3 residues: CASGPGQGNYEQYF. CDR3 DNA sequence: TGTGCTAGTGGTCCCGGACAGGGAAACTACGAGCAGTACTTC.

V usage is TRBV12-3 or TRBV12-4 and J usage is TRBJ2-1; possibly TRBD1 for D (7 bases). Trimming pared 6 bases from V and 9 bases from J, leaving 12 bases between. This CDR3 is 12 amino acids long. CDR3 region: CASSQGGGEQFF. The CDR3 DNA is TGTGCCAGCAGCCAGGGGGGAGGTGAGCAGTTCTTC.

As for this clone: At one end the junction does not follow the germline gene, possibly because of a read error. The CDR3 DNA reads as TGTGCTAGCAGCACGGGGAGGGCCAACGAGCAGTACTTC. Protein product: CASSTGRANEQYF. The chain has TRBV7-7 and TRBJ2-7; 7 positions match TRBD2. Germline lookup yields CDR1 SSHAT and CDR2 FNYEAQ (reference sequence). This CDR3 region has 13 residues. Filled out from reference TRBV7-7 and TRBJ2-7, the complete variable domain reads GAGVSQSPRYKVTKRGQDVTLRCDPISSHATLYWYQQALGQGPEFLTYFNYEAQPDKSGLPSDRFSAERPEGSISTLTIQRTEQRDSAMYRCASSTGRANEQYFGPGTRLTVT.

The rearrangement joins TRBV28 to TRBJ1-5; TRBD1 aligns across 11 bases. The CDR3 is 16 residues long. CDR1 is MDHEN and CDR2 is SYDVKM in the germline V gene. J gave up 3 bases and V 2 bases, and 3 bases lay outside the gene matches. The CDR3 here is CASSLRDRGFNQPQHF. In DNA, the CDR3 is TGTGCCAGCAGTTTACGGGACAGGGGGTTCAATCAGCCCCAGCATTTT.